This T cell receptor beta chain appears in the sequencing data of a study of blood T cells in healthy people across ages. Study as a whole: About one barcoded beta molecule was captured per two T cells (by template switching).

The use of a sample-barcoded 5' primer and a J-beta primer mix characterized a second PCR of roughly 6 to 11 cycles. TCRdb analysed the 5' RACE reads with MiXCR anew, one entry per CDR3 protein. The sample contains about 780,000 distinct CDR3 sequences, 35% to 60% of which appear only once. Donors were systemically healthy Caucasian individuals from Russia aged roughly 6 to 100 years. Each sample had at least 7 million PBMCs isolated. V was shortened by 0 bases and J by 11 bases, with 10 bases between the two germline ends. Germline V gene data show CDR1 as DFQATT and CDR2 as SNEGSKA (reference sequence). The length of the CDR3 is 11 residues.

The sequence was collected from a man older than 75 in good health. The sequenced material came from blood. This chain joins TRBV20-1 and TRBJ2-5; unclear D gene. The CDR3 reads CSARDLNAQYF. In DNA, the CDR3 is TGCAGTGCTAGAGATCTGAATGCGCAGTACTTC.